Listed here are 9 T cell receptor beta chains from one sample, sequenced in a study of shared clonotypes between healthy human individuals. Naive CD8 cells comprised CD45RO-negative, CCR7-positively selected cells, excluding terminally differentiated effector memory CD45RA+ cells. Clones were sequenced by immunoSEQ multiplex PCR, and TCRdb holds only the in-frame ones, with some missing. Among 660,000 or so clones, about 96% were seen once, and the ten largest hold 0.095% to 0.13%. The source material was naive CD8+ T cells sorted from blood. The receptors derive from a woman aged 25 to 39 in good health.

The V and J genes are TRBV7-9 and TRBJ1-1; possible D gene TRBD1, 5 bases. CDR1 and CDR2 (germline): SEHNR, FQNEAQ (reference sequence). V was shortened by 0 bases and J by 6 bases, with 14 bases between the two germline ends. This CDR3 has 15 residues. In DNA, the CDR3 is TGTGCCAGCAGCTTAGCGCAGGGCAGTCTCTCTGAAGCTTTCTTT. Protein: CASSLAQGSLSEAFF.

The CDR3 loop is CASSYGEGSTEAFF. CDR3 sequence (DNA): TGTGCCAGCAGTTACGGGGAGGGGAGCACTGAAGCTTTCTTT. The V and J genes are TRBV6-5 and TRBJ1-1, with D possibly TRBD1 on 5 matching bases. The length of the CDR3 is 14 residues. Germline CDR1 and CDR2: MNHEY and SVGAGI. V was cut by 2 bases and J by 4 bases, with 11 bases left in between.

The rearrangement joins TRBV5-4 to TRBJ2-7; 7 bases agree with TRBD1. Per germline, CDR1 SGHNT and CDR2 YYREEE (reference sequence). This CDR3 region has 14 residues. V gave up 4 bases and J gave up 3 bases; unmatched junction bases: 7. The CDR3, as DNA: TGTGCCAGCAGCAGCGACAGGGAGAGCTACGAGCAGTACTTC. This gives the protein CASSSDRESYEQYF.

Only a few counts were recorded for this clone. The gene calls are TRBV28 and TRBJ1-5; D remains unclear. Deletions cut 8 bases from V and 0 bases from J, with 14 bases between. CDR1 is MDHEN and CDR2 is SYDVKM in the germline V gene. There are 15 residues in the CDR3. The CDR3 coding sequence is TGTGCCAGCGGAGAGACCGAACATAGCAATCAGCCCCAGCATTTT. Translating gives CASGETEHSNQPQHF. The whole variable domain, remainder taken from reference TRBV28 and TRBJ1-5, is DVKVTQSSRYLVKRTGEKVFLECVQDMDHENMFWYRQDPGLGLRLIYFSYDVKMKEKGDIPEGYSVSREKKERFSLILESASTNQTSMYLCASGETEHSNQPQHFGDGTRLSIL.

With respect to this clone: Additional DNA sequences in this sample encode the identical CDR3. The chain has TRBV7-9 and TRBJ2-7, with no clear D. The germline V gene has CDR1 SEHNR and CDR2 FQNEAQ (reference sequence). The CDR3 is 13 residues long. Trimming left V 0 bases short and J 2 bases short, with 5 bases between. The CDR3 reads CASSLASAYEQYF. CDR3 bases: TGTGCCAGCAGCTTAGCCAGCGCCTACGAGCAGTACTTC.

In regard to this clone: A read error may account for a junction end that differs from germline. This sequence joins TRBV2 and TRBJ2-7; 7 bases match TRBD2. Germline CDR1 and CDR2: SNHLY and FYNNEI. The CDR3 consists of 12 residues. For the CDR3, the DNA is TGTGCCAGCAGTAAAGCTTTGCGGGAGTTGGTTTTC. Protein sequence: CASSKALRELVF.

V is TRBV5-4 and J is TRBJ1-2, with D maybe TRBD1 (5 bases). Trimming left V 3 bases short and J 13 bases short, with 13 bases between. The CDR3 consists of 11 residues. Germline lookup yields CDR1 SGHNT and CDR2 YYREEE (reference sequence). CDR3 coding DNA: TGTGCCAGCAGCTCCAACAGGTTCGCCACCTTC. Its protein product is CASSSNRFATF.

The chain employs TRBV6-1 and TRBJ2-1; TRBD2 matches at 9 bases. Losses at the gene ends were 0 bases for V and 0 bases for J; bases not matched to a gene: 3. The germline CDR1 and CDR2 sequences are MNHNS and SASEGT. The length of the CDR3 is 17 residues. CDR3 sequence: CASSEALAGSSYNEQFF. In DNA form, the CDR3 reads TGTGCCAGCAGTGAAGCCCTAGCGGGGAGCTCCTACAATGAGCAGTTCTTC.

The rearrangement links TRBV28 to TRBJ2-7; 11 bases match TRBD2. The V gene end was trimmed by 0 bases and the J gene end by 3 bases; junction bases not matched to a gene: 4. CDR1 is MDHEN and CDR2 is SYDVKM in the germline V gene. This CDR3 spans 16 amino acids. CDR3 residues: CASSLWLAGGNYEQYF. CDR3 DNA: TGTGCCAGCAGTTTATGGCTAGCGGGAGGAAACTACGAGCAGTACTTC.